This T cell receptor beta chain is drawn from a study of CXCR3-negative and CXCR3-positive naive CD8 T cells (dated by TCRdb to between 2018 and 2021). Background on the whole study: In total, about 135 million TRB reads were obtained, which works out to roughly 1.5 +/- 0.3 million reads per library. Naive subsets from about five donors and memory cells from 3 donors were included in the TRBV-TRBJ cluster analysis. Data from about 10 donors, pooled across two independent experiments, went into the diversity and physicochemical repertoire analyses.

About this clonotype itself: The target of this receptor is not known.

The sample was run on a NextSeq 550. The Human TCR Profiling Kit (MiLaboratory) was used to make UMI-labeled 5' RACE TRB cDNA libraries. The full amount of extracted RNA was used for cDNA synthesis, and the full amount of resulting cDNA was used for PCR amplification. Libraries were prepared in parallel with an identical number of PCR cycles. Concerning the study's data processing: With a requirement of at least two reads per UMI, MIGEC and MiXCR extracted about 50,000 +/- 10,000 unique UMI-labeled TRB cDNA molecules per library. On average, each library contained approximately 40,000 +/- 10,000 functional in-frame TRB CDR3 nucleotide clonotypes without stop codons. After each sample was downsampled to 5000 UMI-labeled TRB molecules, VDJtools was used to calculate diversity metrics such as normalized Shannon-Wiener and Chao1. VDJtools was used to calculate clonotype-size-weighted physicochemical properties of the central five CDR3 residues, namely interaction energy, strength, volume and Kidera factor 4. The reads went through TCRdb reprocessing, and each CDR3 protein sequence gets one entry with no DNA. TCRdb's processing, not the study's, gives the V and J calls here. The record for this sample contains tens of thousands of distinct CDR3 sequences. The ten largest clones represent less than 0.6% of the sample.

Results and caveats for the whole study, not just this receptor: Naive CXCR3-negative and CXCR3-positive cells from the same donor showed similar TRBV-TRBJ usage, whereas memory cells showed distinct patterns. Both naive subsets had comparably high repertoire diversity, while memory CD8+ T cells had much lower repertoire diversity. Freshly isolated PBMCs were used for most assays because CXCR3 expression partially decreased after cryopreservation. Because surface CD5, which has been linked to self-reactivity in mice, was comparable between naive subsets, TCR interaction strength was also inferred from TRB CDR3 physicochemical properties. Compared with CXCR3-negative naive cells, CXCR3-positive naive cells had TRB CDR3s with higher hydrophobicity (lower Kidera factor 4), lower energy, and higher strength and volume indices.

Each CD8+ T cell subset was flow-sorted in triplicate, and 250,000 to 300,000 cells per subset were placed directly into RLT lysis buffer. Naive CD8+ T cells were defined stringently as CD45RO-CCR7+CD27+CD95- to exclude memory contaminants. Peripheral blood mononuclear cells were isolated from buffy coats using standard density gradient centrifugation. A FACSAria III was used to flow-sort naive CXCR3-negative and CXCR3-positive CD8+ T cells. Total RNA was extracted from sorted cells using an RNeasy Mini Kit. CDR1 and CDR2 are read off the germline V gene (reference sequence) as MNHEY and SMNVEV. Inclusive of the bounding cysteine and phenylalanine, the CDR3 is 13 residues long. No coding sequence is recorded.

Rearrangement joined TRBV27 to TRBJ2-7; the TCRdb D gene call, TRBD2, has no DNA to confirm it. The sequenced sample was naive CXCR3+ CD8+ T cells from blood. Taken with the paper, the label for cell subset or site translates to: CD45RO-CCR7+CD27+CD95- naive CD8+ T cells expressing CXCR3 (TNR3+). The source is a human donor in good health. Some clones in this sample may be carry-over from other donors' samples. The CDR3 region has the sequence CASGVASTYEQYF.